Shown below are 15 T cell receptor beta chains from a single sample sequenced in a study of CD8+CD57+ T cells in acquired aplastic anemia (dated by TCRdb to 2016 to 2019). The sample was run on an Illumina HiSeq 2000. TCR beta VDJ combination and CDR3 sequence profiling used genomic DNA as the template. The public reads were run again by TCRdb, first through fastp at Q25 and then through MiXCR, and only productive beta chains were kept. Identical CDR3 proteins give one entry, which carries the most common genes and DNA. This sample gives more than 150,000 distinct CDR3 sequences in total; around half of them show up just once. In total, the top ten clones hold 2.5% to 3.5% of the sample. Sequences were obtained from sorted CD4+, CD8+, or CD8+CD57+ T cells (not recorded which) from PBMCs. The source is a human donor in good health.

This clonotype was observed at least ten times. The CDR3 nucleotides read TGTGCCAGCAGCCAAACCGGGACAGGGGGCGCCGACTATGGCTACACCTTC. Translation gives CASSQTGTGGADYGYTF. The rearrangement joins TRBV9 to TRBJ1-2, with 12 nucleotides matching TRBD1. This CDR3 comprises 17 residues. Germline trimming cut 4 bases from V and 3 bases from J; bases unmatched to any gene: 10. Germline V lookup: CDR1 SGDLS, CDR2 YYNGEE.

This clonotype was seen many times. The gene calls are TRBV5-8 and TRBJ2-2; 9 nucleotides line up with TRBD2. The CDR3 spans 16 residues. In germline, CDR1 is SGHTS, CDR2 YDEGEE. V lost 0 bases, J lost 7 bases, and 7 bases stayed unmatched. CDR3 nucleotide sequence: TGTGCCAGCAGCTTGGATATGACTAGCGGAGGCGGGGAGCTGTTTTTT. It yields the protein CASSLDMTSGGGELFF.

The rearrangement uses TRBV2 and TRBJ2-1; 8 bases are shared with TRBD2. V was clipped by 4 bases and J by 4 bases; unmatched bases: 6. There are 15 residues in the CDR3. Germline lookup yields CDR1 SNHLY and CDR2 FYNNEI. CDR3 in amino acids: CASSAGSGKYNEQFF. CDR3 DNA sequence: TGTGCCAGCAGTGCGGGTAGCGGGAAATACAATGAGCAGTTCTTC.

The chain joins TRBV6-1 to TRBJ2-7, with 8 bases lining up with TRBD1. Germline assignment: CDR1 MNHNS and CDR2 SASEGT. Losses at the gene ends were 7 bases for V and 4 bases for J; bases not matched to a gene: 6. This CDR3 spans 13 amino acids. The CDR3 loop is CASKLTGGYEQYF. The CDR3 DNA is TGTGCCAGCAAACTAACAGGGGGGTACGAGCAGTACTTC.

This clonotype was recorded many times. The chain joins TRBV5-4 to TRBJ2-3; TRBD1 might be the D (6 bases). The CDR3 consists of 13 residues. Germline CDR1 SGHNT, CDR2 YYREEE (reference sequence). V was clipped by 3 bases and J by 4 bases, with 9 bases between them. The CDR3: CASSSYRADTQYF. CDR3 in DNA: TGTGCCAGCAGCTCATACAGGGCAGATACGCAGTATTTT.

The V call is TRBV20-1, the J call TRBJ2-5; 8 bases fit TRBD1. V lost 7 bases to trimming and J lost 1 base; unmatched junction nucleotides: 14. CDR3 length: 16 residues. Germline CDR1 reads DFQATT; CDR2 reads SNEGSKA (reference sequence). The CDR3 DNA sequence: TGCAGTGTATTAGATTGGACAGGGAGGCCCCAAGAGACCCAGTACTTC. Translating it yields CSVLDWTGRPQETQYF.

About this clonotype: Possible read error: a much larger clone is one base away. The V and J genes are TRBV28 and TRBJ2-7; D may be TRBD1 or TRBD2 (5 bases each). The CDR3 covers 14 residues. CDR1 is MDHEN, CDR2 SYDVKM, per germline. CDR3 loop: CASSRGGPRDEQHF. The DNA of the CDR3 is TGTGCCAGCAGCCGTGGCGGACCAAGGGACGAGCAGCACTTC. The variable domain in full, with the rest retrieved from reference TRBV28 and TRBJ2-7, is DVKVTQSSRYLVKRTGEKVFLECVQDMDHENMFWYRQDPGLGLRLIYFSYDVKMKEKGDIPEGYSVSREKKERFSLILESASTNQTSMYLCASSRGGPRDEQHFGPGTRLTVT.

V gene TRBV9 combines with J gene TRBJ1-1, with a possible D match to TRBD1 (5 bases). Trimming took off 4 bases at V and 8 bases at J, with 15 bases between the two ends. This CDR3 has 13 amino acids. The germline V gene encodes CDR1 SGDLS and CDR2 YYNGEE. CDR3 sequence reads: CASSPPTGGEAFF. The CDR3 DNA reads as TGTGCCAGCAGCCCGCCAACAGGTGGGGAAGCTTTCTTT.

Many counts were recorded for this clonotype. The chain combines TRBV4-3 with TRBJ1-2; 9 bases fit TRBD1. This CDR3 region has 15 residues. V gave up 0 bases and J gave up 4 bases; unmatched junction bases: 3. The germline V gene encodes CDR1 LGHNA and CDR2 YSLEER. The CDR3 DNA is TGCGCCAGCAGCCAAGATCGGACAGGGGCCTATGGCTACACCTTC. Amino acids: CASSQDRTGAYGYTF.

This chain links TRBV11-2 with TRBJ2-2, with 10 bases matching TRBD2. CDR3 size: 18 residues. CDR1 SGHAT and CDR2 FQNNGV come from the germline V gene. V shed 3 bases, J shed 4 bases, and the junction held 11 bases outside the gene matches. The CDR3 here is CASSFVGSGRAGTGELFF. Written as DNA, the CDR3 is TGTGCCAGCAGCTTTGTTGGGAGCGGGAGGGCAGGCACCGGGGAGCTGTTTTTT.

As DNA, the CDR3 is TGTGCCAGCAGTGAAGGACAGGACTACTATGGCTACACCTTC. Residues: CASSEGQDYYGYTF. The chain is built from TRBV25-1 and TRBJ1-2; TRBD1 aligns across 7 bases. The CDR3 sequence is 14 residues long. CDR1 is MGHDK, CDR2 SYGVNS, per germline. V trimming: 2 bases; J trimming: 3 bases; junction bases outside the gene matches: 3.

This clonotype was picked up many times. The V gene is TRBV5-6, the J gene TRBJ1-2; 8 bases align to TRBD1. In germline, CDR1 is SGHDT, CDR2 YYEEEE. CDR3 length equals 15 residues. V dropped 2 bases and J dropped 2; count of bases not matched to a gene: 5. CDR3 in amino acids: CASSFPGTGNYGYTF. Written as DNA, the CDR3 is TGTGCCAGCAGCTTTCCCGGGACAGGCAACTATGGCTACACCTTC.

The chain combines TRBV20-1 with TRBJ1-2, with 8 nucleotides matching TRBD1. V dropped 7 bases and J dropped 7; count of bases not matched to a gene: 8. The germline V gene encodes CDR1 DFQATT and CDR2 SNEGSKA (reference sequence). This CDR3 has 12 amino acids. As DNA, the CDR3 is TGCAGTGGTACGGACAGGGCGGCTGGCTACACCTTC. Encoded protein: CSGTDRAAGYTF.

This clonotype appeared many times. The gene calls are TRBV5-6 and TRBJ2-5; D remains ambiguous. There are 13 residues in the CDR3. Germline V gene data show CDR1 as SGHDT and CDR2 as YYEEEE. V dropped 3 bases and J dropped 3 bases, with 9 bases sitting between them. As DNA, the CDR3 is TGTGCCAGCAGCTCGGGCAGCAAAGAGACCCAGTACTTC. Protein sequence: CASSSGSKETQYF.

The chain is built from TRBV2 and TRBJ1-6, with D uncertain. Germline V CDR1 and CDR2: SNHLY, FYNNEI. There are 12 residues in the CDR3. V dropped 5 bases and J dropped 7 bases, with 6 bases sitting between them. CDR3 in DNA: TGTGCCAGCAGTTACACCAATTCACCCCTCCACTTT. Protein: CASSYTNSPLHF.